This TCR beta chain was recorded in a study of blood T cells in healthy people across ages. Study outcomes and limitations: Unsorted PBMCs prevented conclusive naive versus antigen-experienced comparison.

The second PCR ran about 7 to 12 cycles with a sample-barcoded 5' primer and J-beta primers. TCRdb processed the 5' RACE reads anew with MiXCR; each CDR3 protein has one entry. The table includes about 570,000 distinct CDR3 sequences, 25% to 30% detected once. Caucasian, healthy and from Russia, the donors were aged between about 6 and 90. Isolation recovered at least 7 million PBMCs from every sample. As regards this clonotype: As yet, its antigen is unknown.

This sequence originates from a woman in her 70s in good health. Sequenced: blood.

The CDR3 region is CSAEGGRGSNNEQFF. The CDR3 DNA follows: TGCAGTGCTGAAGGTGGCCGGGGTTCGAACAATGAGCAGTTCTTC. This chain links TRBV20-1 with TRBJ2-1; tentative D call: TRBD2 (5 bases). With 5 bases removed from V and 5 bases from J, the gap between germline ends came to 19 bases. The CDR3 has 15 residues. Per the germline V gene, CDR1 is DFQATT and CDR2 is SNEGSKA (reference sequence).